Given below is one T cell receptor beta chain in context. These data are taken from a study of blood T cell repertoires in COVID-19. Study in general: Samples taken during acute and convalescent COVID-19 were collected in the United States, Italy and Spain. The analysed material was cDNA or gDNA that came from T cells, B-cell-depleted T cells, or PBMCs.

In the original analysis: By means of reference gene primer amplification, nucleated cell counts were estimated. Only in-frame clones appear in the TCRdb table, and some are missing; sequencing was by immunoSEQ multiplex PCR. V, J and clone size are taken as reported in that table, and D and trimming were inferred from the DNA itself. The data contain about 670,000 clones, 75% to 90% of them seen just once; the ten biggest clones take up roughly 0.25%. Germline V CDR1 and CDR2: MDHEN, SYDVKM. Trimming took off 3 bases at V and 7 bases at J, with 12 bases between the two ends. The CDR3 is 14 residues long.

Material for sequencing was peripheral blood. The V and J genes are TRBV28 and TRBJ1-4; no reliable D call. The sequence derives from a woman under 30 with acute or convalescent COVID-19. CDR3 amino acids: CASSFGREVEKLFF. In nucleotides, the CDR3 is TGTGCCAGCAGTTTTGGGAGGGAGGTTGAAAAACTGTTTTTT.